This note documents a single T cell receptor (beta chain) sequence. Its antigen is currently unknown. The template was RNA from unsorted bulk tissue. More than 3 cm separated this lung sample from the edge of the tumor. The data belong to a study of tumor and adjacent non-tumor tissue in lung cancer. The CDR3 runs 16 residues. V was trimmed by 6 bases and J by 1 base, leaving 19 bases between them. CDR1 is MNHNY, CDR2 SVGAGI, per germline (reference sequence). TCRbeta libraries were built with three rounds of nested PCR, modified from ARM-PCR. TCRdb independently ran MiXCR on the multiplex PCR reads; one entry per CDR3 protein. The table includes 40,000 to 50,000 distinct CDR3 sequences, under 75% detected once. The study, taken as a whole, reports: Compared with tumor, normal lung showed significantly lower TCR diversity. Tumor TCR diversity, when higher, was linked to shorter survival.

The rearrangement uses TRBV6-6 and TRBJ2-7, with D unclear. The sequencing sample was made of distant non-tumor lung tissue. The receptor was derived from a woman aged 70-85 years with non-small cell lung cancer. The CDR3 loop reads CASSYPRKAHSYEQYF. The CDR3 bases are TGTGCCAGCAGCTATCCGAGGAAGGCCCATTCCTACGAGCAGTACTTC.